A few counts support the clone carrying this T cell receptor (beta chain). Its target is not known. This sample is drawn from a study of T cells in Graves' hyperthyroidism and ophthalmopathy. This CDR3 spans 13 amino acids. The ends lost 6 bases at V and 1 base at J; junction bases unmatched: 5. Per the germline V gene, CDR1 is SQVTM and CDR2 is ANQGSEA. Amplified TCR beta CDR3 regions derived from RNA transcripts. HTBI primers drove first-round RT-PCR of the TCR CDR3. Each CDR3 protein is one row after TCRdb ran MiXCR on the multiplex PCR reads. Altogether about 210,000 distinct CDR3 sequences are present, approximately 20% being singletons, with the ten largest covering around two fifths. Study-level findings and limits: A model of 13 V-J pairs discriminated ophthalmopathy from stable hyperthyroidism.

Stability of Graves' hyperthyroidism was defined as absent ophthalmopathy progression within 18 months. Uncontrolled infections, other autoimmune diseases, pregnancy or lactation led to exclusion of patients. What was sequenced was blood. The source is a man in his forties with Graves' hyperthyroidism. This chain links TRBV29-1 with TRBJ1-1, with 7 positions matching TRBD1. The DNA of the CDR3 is TGCAGCGTGCAGGGGGGGCGGAACACTGAAGCTTTCTTT. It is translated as CSVQGGRNTEAFF.